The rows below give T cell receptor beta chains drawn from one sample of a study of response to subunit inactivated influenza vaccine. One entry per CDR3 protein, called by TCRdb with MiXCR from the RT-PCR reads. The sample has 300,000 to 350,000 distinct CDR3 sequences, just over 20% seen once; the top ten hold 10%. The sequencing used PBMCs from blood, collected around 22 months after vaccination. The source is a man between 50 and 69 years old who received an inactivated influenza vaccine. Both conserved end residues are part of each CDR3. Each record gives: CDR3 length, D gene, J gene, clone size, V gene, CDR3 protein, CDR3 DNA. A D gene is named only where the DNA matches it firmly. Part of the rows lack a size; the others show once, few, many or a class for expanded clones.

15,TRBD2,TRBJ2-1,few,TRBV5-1,CASSLTSGRYNEQFF,TGTGCCAGCAGCTTGACTAGCGGGAGATACAATGAGCAGTTCTTC
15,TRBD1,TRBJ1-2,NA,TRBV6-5,CASSSRQGGGYGYTF,TGTGCCAGCAGTTCCCGACAGGGAGGGGGCTATGGCTACACCTTC
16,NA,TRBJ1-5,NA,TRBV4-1,CASSQDGRGRNQPQHF,TGCGCCAGCAGCCAAGATGGCAGGGGCAGAAATCAGCCCCAGCATTTT
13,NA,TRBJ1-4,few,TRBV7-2,CASGGKVGEKLFF,TGTGCCAGCGGCGGGAAGGTGGGGGAAAAACTGTTTTTT
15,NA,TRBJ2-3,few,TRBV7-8,CASSLRGIATDTQYF,TGTGCCAGCAGCTTACGGGGGATTGCAACAGATACGCAGTATTTT
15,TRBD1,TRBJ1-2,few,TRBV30,CAWSRRDRDVAGYTF,TGTGCCTGGAGTCGTAGGGACAGGGATGTGGCTGGCTACACCTTC
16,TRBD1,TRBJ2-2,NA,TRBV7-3,CASSLTRTGGSGELFF,TGTGCCAGCAGCTTAACGAGGACAGGGGGGTCCGGGGAGCTGTTTTTT
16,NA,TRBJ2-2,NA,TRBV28,CASRLGTSANTGELFF,TGTGCCAGCAGGCTAGGGACGTCCGCGAACACCGGGGAGCTGTTTTTT
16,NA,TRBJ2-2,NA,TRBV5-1,CASSGNQGSNTGELFF,TGCGCCAGCAGCGGGAACCAAGGGTCGAACACCGGGGAGCTGTTTTTT
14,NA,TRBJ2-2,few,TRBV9,CASSPFENTGELFF,TGTGCCAGCAGTCCCTTTGAGAACACCGGGGAGCTGTTTTTT
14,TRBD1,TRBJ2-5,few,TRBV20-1,CSARVAGGSGTQYF,TGCAGTGCTAGAGTGGCAGGGGGTTCGGGGACCCAGTACTTC
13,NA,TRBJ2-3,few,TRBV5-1,CASRLEGVDTQYF,TGCGCCAGCAGATTGGAGGGAGTAGATACGCAGTATTTT
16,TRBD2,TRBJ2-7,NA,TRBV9,CASSAFGTSGKYEQYF,TGTGCCAGCAGCGCCTTCGGGACTAGCGGAAAATACGAGCAGTACTTC
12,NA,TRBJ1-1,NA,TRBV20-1,CSARDQVTEAFF,TGCAGTGCTAGAGATCAGGTCACTGAAGCTTTCTTT
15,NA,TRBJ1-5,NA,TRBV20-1,CSARDRGRGNQPQHF,TGCAGTGCTAGAGATCGGGGTCGGGGCAATCAGCCCCAGCATTTT
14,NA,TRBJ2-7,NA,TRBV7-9,CASSPWTVPREQYF,TGTGCCAGCAGCCCCTGGACAGTCCCGAGGGAGCAGTACTTC
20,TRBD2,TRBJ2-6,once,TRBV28,CASSSLGTSGFGTGANVLTF,TGTGCCAGCAGTTCCTTGGGGACTAGCGGGTTTGGGACTGGGGCCAACGTCCTGACTTTC
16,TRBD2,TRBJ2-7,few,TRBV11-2,CASSSRSGRIAYEQYF,TGTGCCAGCAGCTCCAGGAGCGGGAGGATAGCGTACGAGCAGTACTTC
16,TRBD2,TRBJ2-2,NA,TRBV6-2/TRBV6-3,CASSRRLALNTGELFF,TGTGCCAGCAGCCGCCGACTAGCGCTGAACACCGGGGAGCTGTTTTTT
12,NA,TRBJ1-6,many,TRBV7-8,CASSSQNSPLHF,TGTGCCAGCAGTTCACAGAATTCACCCCTCCACTTT
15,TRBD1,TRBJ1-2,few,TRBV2,CASSEAGTGGYGYTF,TGTGCCAGCAGTGAAGCGGGGACAGGGGGCTATGGCTACACCTTC
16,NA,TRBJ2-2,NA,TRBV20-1,CSARGRRGRNTGELFF,TGCAGTGCTAGGGGTCGGAGGGGGCGGAACACCGGGGAGCTGTTTTTT